The count of the clone carrying this T cell receptor (beta chain) is one. The antigen is not known. These data originate in a study of T-cell memory formation after mild COVID-19. Study-wide results and caveats: Shrinking CD4+ clones resided mostly in CM and EM, and CD8+ ones in EMRA. For second-wave clones that peaked at day 37, SARS-CoV-2 specificity went unverified.

From the 5' RACE reads, TCRdb called clonotypes with MiXCR, one entry per CDR3 protein. The sample shows hundreds of thousands of distinct CDR3 sequences, 15% to 20% of them seen only once. The germline V and J ends were trimmed by 0 bases and 12 bases, with 9 bases remaining between them. The CDR3 has 12 residues. Germline-derived CDR1 and CDR2 are LGHDT and YNNKEL (reference sequence). The source material was PBMCs or a T cell subset sorted from them (not recorded which). The TCR was taken from a man aged 18 to 30 who had mild COVID-19 (a few samples of this study predate the infection). Cell type and time point are not known. The V call is TRBV3-1, the J call TRBJ2-1; unclear D gene. The chain's CDR3 is CASSQDSGGQFF. CDR3 DNA: TGTGCCAGCAGCCAAGATAGTGGCGGGCAGTTCTTC.